This is a list of T cell receptor beta chains from one sample in a study of shared clonotypes between healthy human individuals. This table comes from immunoSEQ multiplex PCR, and its TCRdb copy is limited to in-frame clones, with some not included. In the table there are roughly 2.2 million clones, 80% to 95% of which are singletons. Specimen: naive CD4+ T cells from PBMCs. These receptors were taken from a man between 18 and 35 years old in good health. Some clones in this sample may be carry-over from other donors' samples. CDR3s include the opening cysteine and the closing phenylalanine or tryptophan. Fields, in order: clone size, J gene, V gene, CDR3 length, D gene, CDR3 protein, CDR3 DNA. D genes are given only for firm matches. Clone size is given for some rows only: seen once, a few or many times, or a class if the clone is expanded.

-,TRBJ1-3,TRBV6-5,15,TRBD1,CASSPGTGSGNTIYF,TGTGCCAGCAGCCCCGGGACAGGCTCTGGAAACACCATATATTTT
-,TRBJ1-2,TRBV28,14,-,CASSLGVGFWGYTF,TGTGCCAGCAGTTTAGGGGTAGGGTTTTGGGGCTACACCTTC
-,TRBJ1-5,TRBV20-1,11,-,CSARDQKPQHF,TGCAGTGCTAGAGATCAAAAGCCCCAGCATTTT
-,TRBJ2-7,TRBV28,14,TRBD1,CASSLADRGHEQYF,TGTGCCAGCAGTTTAGCAGACAGGGGGCACGAGCAGTACTTC
-,TRBJ2-7,TRBV28,14,-,CASTFFRAGYEQYF,TGTGCCAGCACCTTCTTCCGGGCTGGATACGAGCAGTACTTC
-,TRBJ2-2,TRBV9,16,TRBD2,CASSSIAGGLTGELFF,TGTGCCAGCAGCTCCATAGCGGGAGGGCTCACCGGGGAGCTGTTTTTT
-,TRBJ1-5,TRBV6-5,14,-,CASRRTGSNQPQHF,TGTGCCAGCAGACGGACGGGGAGCAATCAGCCCCAGCATTTT
-,TRBJ2-2,TRBV4-2,16,-,CASSQRPGANTGELFF,TGTGCCAGCAGCCAACGTCCAGGGGCGAACACCGGGGAGCTGTTTTTT
-,TRBJ1-1,TRBV7-9,15,TRBD1,CASSPPGTGNTEAFF,TGTGCCAGCAGCCCCCCAGGGACAGGGAACACTGAAGCTTTCTTT
-,TRBJ2-2,TRBV12-5,16,TRBD1,CASGGTGTGSTGELFF,TGTGCTAGTGGTGGAACCGGGACAGGGTCCACCGGGGAGCTGTTTTTT
-,TRBJ2-3,TRBV28,15,-,CASSSPPAGEDTQYF,TGTGCCAGCAGTTCCCCACCGGCAGGGGAGGATACGCAGTATTTT
-,TRBJ1-5,TRBV28,14,-,CASSLTGPWQPQHF,TGTGCCAGCAGTTTAACCGGACCTTGGCAGCCCCAGCATTTT
-,TRBJ1-5,TRBV19,13,TRBD1,CASTGQSNQPQHF,TGTGCCAGCACGGGACAGAGCAATCAGCCCCAGCATTTT
-,TRBJ2-5,TRBV19,14,TRBD1,CASSRDRGKETQYF,TGTGCCAGTAGTAGGGACAGGGGGAAAGAGACCCAGTACTTC
-,TRBJ2-7,TRBV2,15,TRBD1,CASSGRTGRPYEQYF,TGTGCCAGCAGTGGGAGGACAGGGAGGCCCTACGAGCAGTACTTC
-,TRBJ1-5,TRBV28,11,-,CASSLRGAQHF,TGTGCCAGCAGTTTAAGGGGGGCCCAGCATTTT
once,TRBJ1-1,TRBV6-5,13,TRBD1,CASRTGTASEAFF,TGTGCCAGCAGGACCGGGACAGCTTCTGAAGCTTTCTTT
-,TRBJ2-7,TRBV6-1,13,-,CASSRLQGYEQYF,TGTGCCAGCAGTAGATTACAGGGTTACGAGCAGTACTTC
-,TRBJ1-2,TRBV28,12,-,CATQGPNYGYTF,TGTGCCACACAGGGTCCTAACTATGGCTACACCTTC
-,TRBJ1-1,TRBV7-3,11,-,CASSSGRVTFF,TGTGCCAGCAGCTCGGGACGGGTGACTTTCTTT
-,TRBJ2-6,TRBV12-5,16,-,CASAFRGDAGANVLTF,TGTGCTAGTGCTTTTAGGGGGGACGCTGGGGCCAACGTCCTGACTTTC
-,TRBJ2-7,TRBV6-6,15,TRBD1,CASSTQGASSYEQYF,TGTGCCAGCAGCACCCAGGGGGCGAGCTCCTACGAGCAGTACTTC
few,TRBJ1-1,TRBV6-5,13,-,CASRAEGGTEAFF,TGTGCCAGCAGGGCGGAGGGCGGCACTGAAGCTTTCTTT
-,TRBJ1-1,TRBV6-5,13,TRBD1,CASSRQGGTEAFF,TGTGCCAGCAGTCGACAGGGAGGCACTGAAGCTTTCTTT
-,TRBJ2-1,TRBV4-1,21,TRBD2,CASSQEIKSFLAVVLRNEQFF,TGCGCCAGCAGCCAAGAGATAAAATCTTTCCTAGCGGTAGTTCTTAGGAATGAGCAGTTCTTC
once,TRBJ2-5,TRBV4-3,16,TRBD2,CASSQDLTMGGETQYF,TGCGCCAGCAGCCAAGATCTGACTATGGGAGGGGAGACCCAGTACTTC
-,TRBJ2-2,TRBV4-1,14,TRBD1,CASCGTGVPGELFF,TGCGCCAGCTGTGGGACAGGGGTGCCCGGGGAGCTGTTTTTT
-,TRBJ1-5,TRBV7-9,15,-,CASSLDGSGNQPQHF,TGTGCCAGCAGCTTAGATGGCAGCGGCAATCAGCCCCAGCATTTT
-,TRBJ2-3,TRBV9,15,TRBD2,CASSVTSGSANTQYF,TGTGCCAGCAGCGTAACTAGCGGGAGTGCAAATACGCAGTATTTT
-,TRBJ2-1,TRBV2,11,-,CASSEHNEQFF,TGTGCCAGCAGTGAGCACAATGAGCAGTTCTTC
once,TRBJ2-5,TRBV30,15,-,CAWVPPVGLQETQYF,TGTGCCTGGGTTCCGCCTGTGGGACTTCAAGAGACCCAGTACTTC
-,TRBJ2-7,TRBV25-1,15,TRBD2,CASSERLAGVYEQYF,TGTGCCAGCAGTGAGAGACTAGCGGGAGTTTACGAGCAGTACTTC
-,TRBJ2-7,TRBV6-1,13,-,CASTATVTYEQYF,TGTGCCAGCACCGCGACGGTAACCTACGAGCAGTACTTC
-,TRBJ2-5,TRBV4-1,19,TRBD2,CASSPRRAGLAAISETQYF,TGCGCCAGCAGCCCGCGCCGGGCGGGACTAGCGGCTATCTCAGAGACCCAGTACTTC
once,TRBJ2-6,TRBV6-5,14,-,CASTGGSGANVLTF,TGTGCCAGCACTGGGGGATCTGGGGCCAACGTCCTGACTTTC
-,TRBJ2-2,TRBV9,18,TRBD2,CASSVVSLAGGPIGELFF,TGTGCCAGCAGCGTAGTTTCTTTAGCGGGAGGGCCGATCGGGGAGCTGTTTTTT
-,TRBJ2-3,TRBV6-5,14,TRBD1,CASSRMTGWDTQYF,TGTGCCAGCAGTCGTATGACAGGGTGGGATACGCAGTATTTT
-,TRBJ1-2,TRBV28,18,-,CATSSGGTLETSNYGYTF,TGTGCCACCTCTTCAGGCGGGACATTGGAGACCTCTAACTATGGCTACACCTTC
-,TRBJ1-4,TRBV7-6,15,-,CASSPTGSANEKLFF,TGTGCCAGCAGTCCAACAGGGTCGGCTAATGAAAAACTGTTTTTT
-,TRBJ1-4,TRBV18,19,TRBD1,CASSPKRQGTITTNEKLFF,TGTGCCAGCTCACCGAAAAGACAGGGTACCATCACAACTAATGAAAAACTGTTTTTT
-,TRBJ1-2,TRBV15,16,-,CATSRDRLEANYGYTF,TGTGCCACCAGCAGAGACCGGCTCGAAGCTAACTATGGCTACACCTTC
few,TRBJ2-1,TRBV4-1,16,TRBD1,CASRPLVGQEVYEQFF,TGCGCCAGCAGACCCCTTGTGGGACAGGAGGTGTATGAGCAGTTCTTC
-,TRBJ1-3,TRBV5-4,17,-,CASSLMGRPSSGNTIYF,TGTGCCAGCAGCTTGATGGGCCGGCCGAGCTCTGGAAACACCATATATTTT
-,TRBJ2-7,TRBV6-4,15,-,CASSVNPGPGYEQYF,TGTGCCAGCAGTGTGAACCCGGGACCGGGCTACGAGCAGTACTTC
-,TRBJ2-5,TRBV27,12,-,CASSPPGETQYF,TGTGCCAGCAGTCCCCCAGGCGAGACCCAGTACTTC
-,TRBJ2-7,TRBV6-1,14,-,CAGKNTGTKVEQYF,TGTGCCGGCAAAAATACCGGGACGAAAGTCGAGCAGTACTTC
-,TRBJ2-7,TRBV15,14,-,CATSRGEGAEEQYF,TGTGCCACCAGCAGAGGCGAAGGGGCGGAAGAGCAGTACTTC
-,TRBJ1-2,TRBV28,15,TRBD1,CASSPRLGQGYGYTF,TGTGCCAGCAGCCCCCGCCTCGGACAGGGCTATGGCTACACCTTC
-,TRBJ1-5,TRBV19,15,-,CASSTGQVGNQPQHF,TGTGCCAGTAGTACGGGACAAGTAGGCAATCAGCCCCAGCATTTT
-,TRBJ2-2,TRBV4-3,15,TRBD2,CASSQLGGNPGELFF,TGCGCCAGCAGCCAACTCGGGGGGAACCCCGGGGAGCTGTTTTTT
-,TRBJ1-2,TRBV28,15,-,CASSPPTGARRGYTF,TGTGCCAGCAGTCCCCCGACAGGCGCAAGGAGGGGCTACACCTTC
-,TRBJ2-1,TRBV30,15,TRBD1,CAWSHPGTVGDEQFF,TGTGCCTGGAGTCACCCCGGGACAGTCGGAGATGAGCAGTTCTTC
-,TRBJ2-7,TRBV7-2,15,TRBD1,CASSLVGTDQRGQYF,TGTGCCAGCAGCTTAGTAGGGACAGATCAGCGTGGGCAGTACTTC
-,TRBJ2-6,TRBV10-1,15,TRBD1,CASRPQGAGANVLTF,TGCGCCAGCAGACCACAGGGGGCTGGGGCCAACGTCCTGACTTTC
-,TRBJ2-2,TRBV5-1,16,TRBD1,CASSSGGVGNTGELFF,TGCGCCAGCAGCTCAGGGGGCGTTGGGAACACCGGGGAGCTGTTTTTT
-,TRBJ1-2,TRBV28,13,-,CASSSQDFYGYTF,TGTGCCAGCAGTTCACAGGACTTCTATGGCTACACCTTC
-,TRBJ1-3,TRBV9,16,-,CASSQDGLGGGNTIYF,TGTGCCAGCAGCCAAGACGGATTAGGAGGTGGAAACACCATATATTTT